The 30 T cell receptor beta chains reported below all come from one sample, sequenced in a study of human T cells and chemical hapten exposure. Via MiXCR, TCRdb re-called the 5' RACE reads, giving one row per CDR3 protein. The data contain about 140,000 distinct CDR3 sequences, 3.5% to 5% of them singletons. Whole blood that had not been fractionated was the source of extracted total RNA. These receptors were collected from a female donor in good health.

In its sample, this clonotype was seen many times. This chain links TRBV29-1 with TRBJ1-1, with 7 bases that match TRBD1. Germline V gene sequence: CDR1 SQVTM, CDR2 ANQGSEA. The trim removed 7 bases at V and 2 bases at J, leaving 7 bases unmatched. This CDR3 is built from 13 residues. Written as DNA, the CDR3 is TGCAGCGCACCGGGACAGAGAAACACTGAAGCTTTCTTT. This translates into CSAPGQRNTEAFF.

This rearrangement joins TRBV20-1 to TRBJ2-7, with TRBD2 matching over 7 bases. Per germline, CDR1 DFQATT and CDR2 SNEGSKA (reference sequence). This CDR3 contains 16 residues. Germline trimming cut 0 bases from V and 0 bases from J; bases unmatched to any gene: 8. The CDR3 reads CSARDPGGGDSYEQYF. Here the CDR3 DNA reads TGCAGTGCTAGAGATCCCGGCGGGGGTGACTCCTACGAGCAGTACTTC.

This clonotype was counted at least ten times. V and J are TRBV6-4 and TRBJ2-3, with D unclear. V lost 3 bases to trimming and J lost 0 bases, with 7 bases between them. The CDR3 runs to 14 residues. Germline assignment: CDR1 MRHNA and CDR2 SNTAGT. CDR3 nucleotides: TGTGCCAGCAGTGAGAAGGGAAGCACAGATACGCAGTATTTT. Amino acids: CASSEKGSTDTQYF.

This clonotype occurred many times. The V gene is TRBV19, the J gene TRBJ2-2; 15 bases align to TRBD2. V dropped 5 bases and J dropped 0; count of bases not matched to a gene: 7. The CDR3 totals 19 residues. The germline V gene encodes CDR1 LNHDA and CDR2 SQIVND (reference sequence). CDR3 in DNA: TGTGCCAGTAGTCCCGGGACTAGCGGGGGGCCGTCGAACACCGGGGAGCTGTTTTTT. Translation: CASSPGTSGGPSNTGELFF.

This clonotype was detected many times. This chain joins TRBV9 and TRBJ2-3; D not resolved. V lost 4 bases and J lost 0, with 9 bases in between. The CDR3 is 14 amino acids. Germline V gene sequence: CDR1 SGDLS, CDR2 YYNGEE. DNA of the CDR3: TGTGCCAGCAGCCCCCTCCCTAGCACAGATACGCAGTATTTT. Its translation: CASSPLPSTDTQYF.

This clonotype was observed at least ten times. The J gene is TRBJ2-1, the V gene TRBV11-2, with TRBD2 matching over 8 bases. V gave up 5 bases and J gave up 8 bases; unmatched junction bases: 11. CDR3 length equals 15 residues. Per germline, CDR1 SGHAT and CDR2 FQNNGV. CDR3 loop: CASSLGLAGSYEQFF. As DNA, the CDR3 is TGTGCCAGCAGCCTAGGACTAGCTGGGTCTTATGAGCAGTTCTTC.

This clonotype was seen at least ten times. Here the CDR3 DNA reads TGTGCCATCAGTGAGTCCAGCTCTAGCACAGATACGCAGTATTTT. It encodes CAISESSSSTDTQYF. This chain links TRBV10-3 with TRBJ2-3; D remains ambiguous. The germline gives CDR1 ENHRY, CDR2 SYGVKD. The ends were cut back, 0 bases at V and 0 bases at J, with 7 bases in the middle. This CDR3 comprises 15 residues.

This clonotype occurred many times. This chain links TRBV20-1 with TRBJ1-1; D unclear. Germline V CDR1 and CDR2: DFQATT, SNEGSKA (reference sequence). The CDR3 length is 10 residues. Trimming removed 6 bases from V and 5 bases from J, with 7 bases in between. The CDR3: CSATWTEAFF. The CDR3 region has the DNA TGCAGTGCCACATGGACTGAAGCTTTCTTT.

The genes are TRBV7-9 and TRBJ1-1; 7 bases match TRBD1. This CDR3 spans 16 amino acids. Trimming cost V 5 bases and J 4 bases; bases outside gene matches: 13. The germline V gene encodes CDR1 SEHNR and CDR2 FQNEAQ (reference sequence). Here the CDR3 DNA reads TGTGCCAGCAGCGCCTCGGCAGGGGGGGCGGGCACTGAAGCTTTCTTT. Its translation: CASSASAGGAGTEAFF.

This clonotype was observed at least ten times. CDR3 nucleotide sequence: TGTGCCAGCACCAAGGGACAGGGCCTCAATCAGCCCCAGCATTTT. This codes for CASTKGQGLNQPQHF. The V call is TRBV2, the J call TRBJ1-5; TRBD1 aligns across 9 bases. Germline V CDR1 and CDR2: SNHLY, FYNNEI. CDR3 size: 15 residues. The ends lost 7 bases at V and 3 bases at J; junction bases unmatched: 7.

This clonotype has a handful of counts. This rearrangement joins TRBV20-1 to TRBJ2-3, with TRBD2 identical over 10 bases. The CDR3 is 16 residues long. Germline V gene lookup returns CDR1 DFQATT and CDR2 SNEGSKA (reference sequence). V gave up 3 bases and J gave up 7 bases; unmatched junction bases: 13. The DNA of the CDR3 is TGCAGTGCTAGTCTCCGAGGAGCGGGGGGGCCTTATACGCAGTATTTT. This gives the protein CSASLRGAGGPYTQYF.

This clonotype was picked up many times. V usage is TRBV10-3 and J usage is TRBJ1-4, with 8 bases that match TRBD1. CDR1 is ENHRY, CDR2 SYGVKD, per germline. The CDR3 sequence is 15 residues long. V lost 0 bases, J lost 8 bases, and 5 bases stayed unmatched. The CDR3 DNA sequence: TGTGCCATCAGTGAGTCGGACAGGGTTGAGGAAAAACTGTTTTTT. It is translated as CAISESDRVEEKLFF.

This clonotype was found many times. The CDR3 region has the DNA TGTGCCAGCAGTCGCCAGGGTAAGGTCGACAATGAGCAGTTCTTC. Translation: CASSRQGKVDNEQFF. The chain combines TRBV12-3 or TRBV12-4 with TRBJ2-1; tentative D call: TRBD1 (5 bases). This CDR3 contains 15 residues. The V gene lost 5 bases and the J gene lost 5 bases, with 16 bases spanning the gap.

This clonotype was recorded many times. This sequence joins TRBV27 and TRBJ2-1, with 8 bases identical to TRBD2. CDR3 length: 16 amino acids. The V gene's germline CDR1 is MNHEY and CDR2 SMNVEV (reference sequence). Germline trimming cut 5 bases from V and 0 bases from J; bases unmatched to any gene: 6. The CDR3 reads CASSTVAGSSYNEQFF. CDR3 DNA sequence: TGTGCCAGCAGTACCGTAGCGGGGAGCTCCTACAATGAGCAGTTCTTC.

This clonotype occurred many times. The V gene is TRBV28, the J gene TRBJ2-1; TRBD2 matches 8 bases. The CDR3 runs to 18 residues. Germline CDR1 reads MDHEN; CDR2 reads SYDVKM. The V segment lost 5 bases and the J segment 0 bases; nucleotides outside the gene matches: 12. The CDR3 coding sequence is TGTGCCAGCAGTCCAGATCTGGGCGGGGGGAGCTCCTACAATGAGCAGTTCTTC. It codes for CASSPDLGGGSSYNEQFF.

This chain links TRBV27 with TRBJ1-2; 9 bases are shared with TRBD1. The ends lost 5 bases at V and 2 bases at J; junction bases unmatched: 9. Germline CDR1 is MNHEY and CDR2 is SMNVEV (reference sequence). This CDR3 has 16 residues. The chain's CDR3 is CASSGGTGTYNYGYTF. CDR3 nucleotides: TGTGCCAGCAGTGGGGGGACAGGGACATACAACTATGGCTACACCTTC.

Many counts were recorded for this clonotype. The genes are TRBV4-3 and TRBJ1-2, with 8 bases lining up with TRBD1. The V segment lost 1 base and the J segment 1 base; nucleotides outside the gene matches: 11. Germline CDR1 LGHNA, CDR2 YSLEER. CDR3 length: 18 amino acids. CDR3 in DNA: TGCGCCAGCAGCCAAGTCTGGACAGGGTCAGGCGGTAACTATGGCTACACCTTC. This translates into CASSQVWTGSGGNYGYTF.

This clonotype was counted ten times or more. This chain connects TRBV9 to TRBJ2-3; 14 bases map to TRBD2. This CDR3 is 16 amino acids long. Losses at the gene ends were 4 bases for V and 5 bases for J; bases not matched to a gene: 6. Germline V gives CDR1 SGDLS, CDR2 YYNGEE. CDR3 sequence reads: CASSPRLAGGQDTQYF. CDR3 nucleotide sequence: TGTGCCAGCAGCCCACGACTAGCGGGGGGGCAAGATACGCAGTATTTT.

This clonotype was counted at least ten times. The V and J genes are TRBV6-1 and TRBJ1-2, with a weak D call TRBD1 (5 bases). Germline lookup yields CDR1 MNHNS and CDR2 SASEGT. V was trimmed by 1 base and J by 5 bases, leaving 8 bases between them. This CDR3 is 13 amino acids long. The DNA of the CDR3 is TGTGCCAGCAGTGAAGGGCAGGGTTATGGCTACACCTTC. This codes for CASSEGQGYGYTF.

This clonotype was observed at least ten times. The chain employs TRBV5-8 and TRBJ1-4, with D unresolved. Germline V gene sequence: CDR1 SGHTS, CDR2 YDEGEE. Trimming shortened V by 0 bases and J by 10 bases, and 19 bases separated the two germline ends. CDR3 size: 16 residues. This chain's CDR3 is CASSLGAGSYSGKLFF. CDR3 coding DNA: TGTGCCAGCAGCTTGGGGGCAGGCTCATACTCGGGAAAACTGTTTTTT.

In this sample, this clonotype turned up a few times. The chain carries TRBV9 and TRBJ2-1; 11 nucleotides line up with TRBD2. Germline assignment: CDR1 SGDLS and CDR2 YYNGEE. V trimming: 0 bases; J trimming: 10 bases; junction bases outside the gene matches: 9. The CDR3 loop spans 16 amino acids. CDR3 in amino acids: CASSVVDSGGDFEQFF. The CDR3 DNA is TGTGCCAGCAGCGTAGTTGATAGCGGGGGGGATTTCGAGCAGTTCTTC.

This clonotype was observed at least ten times. The rearrangement joins TRBV7-8 to TRBJ1-1, with D perhaps matching TRBD1 (5 bases). Germline CDR1 is SGHVS and CDR2 is FQNEAQ. CDR3 length: 13 residues. With 3 bases removed from V and 6 bases from J, the gap between germline ends came to 11 bases. In DNA, the CDR3 is TGTGCCAGCAGCTTGGGGGTCAGTTCTGAAGCTTTCTTT. This translates into CASSLGVSSEAFF.

A word on this clonotype: The CDR3 carries no conserved terminal phenylalanine or tryptophan, so it likely arises from a read error. The V gene is TRBV3-1, the J gene TRBJ1-2, with 8 bases identical to TRBD1. The V gene end was trimmed by 3 bases and the J gene end by 6 bases; junction bases not matched to a gene: 9. The length of the CDR3 is 15 residues. Germline V gene data show CDR1 as LGHDT and CDR2 as YNNKEL (reference sequence). CDR3 sequence: CASSHLGQGRNGYTL. In DNA, the CDR3 is TGTGCCAGCAGCCATCTTGGACAGGGAAGGAATGGCTACACCCTC.

This clonotype was seen just once. Being one base from a much bigger clone, this may be a read error. The CDR3 nucleotides are TGCGCCAGCAGCTCACACGACAGGGGGAAATTGTTTTTT. The encoded protein is CASSSHDRGKLFF. The chain carries TRBV5-1 and TRBJ1-4; 9 bases fit TRBD1. The germline V gene encodes CDR1 SGHRS and CDR2 YFSETQ. This CDR3 comprises 13 residues. Losses at the gene ends were 3 bases for V and 15 bases for J; bases not matched to a gene: 9.

This clonotype has at least ten counts. The chain uses TRBV5-4 and TRBJ2-3, with D perhaps being TRBD1 or TRBD2 (5 bases each). CDR3 length: 15 amino acids. The ends were cut back, 7 bases at V and 6 bases at J, with 21 bases in the middle. CDR1 and CDR2 from the germline V gene are SGHNT and YYREEE (reference sequence). As DNA, the CDR3 is TGTGCCAGCCAGCTAGGGGCAGGGACGACCGATACGCAGTATTTT. It encodes CASQLGAGTTDTQYF.

This clonotype was seen repeatedly, ten times or more. The rearrangement uses TRBV13 and TRBJ2-5; 7 bases map to TRBD2. The germline CDR1 and CDR2 sequences are PRHDT and FYEKMQ (reference sequence). Trimming at V came to 1 base and at J to 2 bases, leaving 7 bases not matched to a gene. The CDR3 spans 16 residues. The CDR3 region has the DNA TGTGCCAGCAGCTTAGCCCAGCGGGGCGAACAAGAGACCCAGTACTTC. As protein: CASSLAQRGEQETQYF.

At least ten counts were recorded for this clonotype. The gene calls are TRBV6-6 and TRBJ2-3, with a weak D call TRBD1 (6 bases). The germline CDR1 and CDR2 sequences are MNHNY and SVGAGI (reference sequence). The CDR3 covers 16 residues. Trimming took 2 bases from V and 0 from J, leaving 12 bases between them. CDR3 sequence (DNA): TGTGCCAGCAGTTACGGGGGCGGCGCTAGCACAGATACGCAGTATTTT. Translated, it gives CASSYGGGASTDTQYF.

The rearrangement links TRBV27 to TRBJ2-7; 10 positions match TRBD1. With 6 bases clipped from V and 7 bases from J, the junction kept 12 bases outside the gene matches. The CDR3 sequence is 15 residues long. The germline CDR1 and CDR2 sequences are MNHEY and SMNVEV (reference sequence). The CDR3 region has the DNA TGTGCCAGCAGCCTCCGGGACAGGGGCCTTAGAGAGCAGTACTTC. Its protein product is CASSLRDRGLREQYF.

This clonotype was counted at least ten times. The gene calls are TRBV12-3 or TRBV12-4 and TRBJ1-2; 12 positions agree with TRBD1. With V trimmed by 4 bases and J by 5 bases, 5 bases remained unmatched. The CDR3 sequence is 15 residues long. Written as DNA, the CDR3 is TGTGCCAGCAGTTGGGACAGGGGGCTTGGGTATGGCTACACCTTC. This gives the protein CASSWDRGLGYGYTF.

This clonotype has ten or more counts. CDR3 sequence (DNA): TGTGCCGGGGCCGGAGACAGGGGGAATGAAGCTTTCTTT. It is translated as CAGAGDRGNEAFF. The chain uses TRBV30 and TRBJ1-1; 9 nucleotides align to TRBD1. The CDR3 extends over 13 amino acids. The germline V gene has CDR1 GTSNPN and CDR2 SVGIG (reference sequence). Trimming took 8 bases from V and 7 from J; bases not matched to a gene: 11.